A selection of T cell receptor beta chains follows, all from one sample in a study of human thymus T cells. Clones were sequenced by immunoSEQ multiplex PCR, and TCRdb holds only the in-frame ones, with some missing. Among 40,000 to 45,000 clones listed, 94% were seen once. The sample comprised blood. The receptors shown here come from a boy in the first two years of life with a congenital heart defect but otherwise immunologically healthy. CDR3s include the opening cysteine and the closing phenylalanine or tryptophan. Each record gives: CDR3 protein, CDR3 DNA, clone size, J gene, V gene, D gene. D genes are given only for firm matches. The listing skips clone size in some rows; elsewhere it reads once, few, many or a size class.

CATSRVGQGPSEQYF,TGTGCCACCAGCAGAGTGGGGCAGGGACCGAGCGAGCAGTACTTC,.,TRBJ2-7,TRBV15,.
CASSPPSGGGETQYF,TGTGCCAGCAGTCCTCCTAGCGGGGGGGGAGAGACCCAGTACTTC,.,TRBJ2-5,TRBV28,TRBD2
CASSQDRGQYEQYF,TGTGCCAGCAGCCAAGACAGGGGGCAATACGAGCAGTACTTC,.,TRBJ2-7,TRBV4-2,TRBD1
CASSLGLAATKETQYF,TGCGCCAGCAGCTTGGGACTAGCGGCCACTAAAGAGACCCAGTACTTC,once,TRBJ2-5,TRBV5-1,TRBD2
CASRTTGRETQYF,TGTGCCAGCAGGACGACAGGGCGAGAGACCCAGTACTTC,.,TRBJ2-5,TRBV7-2,TRBD1
CASSFGTSPYEQYF,TGTGCCAGCAGTTTCGGGACTTCCCCCTACGAGCAGTACTTC,.,TRBJ2-7,TRBV27,.
CASSTSGQGASGQYF,.,.,TRBJ2-7,TRBV28,.
CASSWTSGGANEQFF,TGTGCCAGCAGCTGGACTAGCGGGGGGGCCAATGAGCAGTTCTTC,.,TRBJ2-1,TRBV7-2,TRBD2
CASSSGTQTEQFF,TGTGCCAGCAGCTCCGGGACCCAGACTGAGCAGTTCTTC,.,TRBJ2-1,TRBV7-6,.
CASSLKQGGYEQYF,TGTGCCAGCAGCTTAAAACAGGGAGGGTACGAGCAGTACTTC,.,TRBJ2-7,TRBV11-2,.
CASSSGPSYEQYF,TGTGCCAGCAGCTCGGGTCCCTCCTACGAGCAGTACTTC,.,TRBJ2-7,TRBV5-5,.
CASSPYLTGPQETQYF,TGTGCCAGCAGCCCCTATCTTACAGGGCCCCAAGAGACCCAGTACTTC,.,TRBJ2-5,TRBV5-4,.
CASSLGATISSYEQYF,TGTGCCAGCAGCTTAGGGGCCACAATTAGCTCCTACGAGCAGTACTTC,few,TRBJ2-7,TRBV13,.
CASSQEGGGTEAFF,TGCGCCAGCAGCCAAGAAGGGGGGGGCACTGAAGCTTTCTTT,.,TRBJ1-1,TRBV4-1,.
CASSQDEGVGNTIYF,TGCGCCAGCAGCCAAGATGAGGGGGTCGGAAACACCATATATTTT,.,TRBJ1-3,TRBV4-3,.
CASGRGTPQETQYF,TGTGCCAGCGGGCGGGGAACACCACAAGAGACCCAGTACTTC,.,TRBJ2-5,TRBV6-1,.
CASTSQGINEKLFF,TGTGCCAGCACCTCACAGGGGATTAATGAAAAACTGTTTTTT,.,TRBJ1-4,TRBV28,TRBD1
CASSLRVTEAFF,TGTGCCAGCAGCTTGAGAGTCACTGAAGCTTTCTTT,.,TRBJ1-1,TRBV5-5,.
CASRVRGYHEKLFF,TGTGCCAGCAGGGTCCGGGGGTACCATGAAAAACTGTTTTTT,.,TRBJ1-4,TRBV2,.
CASSRQGPGAHYEQYF,TGTGCCAGTAGCAGACAGGGTCCCGGGGCCCACTACGAGCAGTACTTC,.,TRBJ2-7,TRBV19,TRBD1
CASKYRRGNTIYF,TGTGCCAGCAAGTACCGGAGGGGGAACACCATATATTTT,.,TRBJ1-3,TRBV2,.
CASSLPQGRRYF,TGTGCCAGCAGTTTACCCCAGGGCCGCCGGTATTTT,.,TRBJ2-3,TRBV28,.
CASSTDRGKGTEAFF,TGTGCCAGCAGTACTGACAGGGGAAAGGGAACTGAAGCTTTCTTT,once,TRBJ1-1,TRBV28,TRBD1
CASSQAAGPKNIQYF,TGTGCCAGCAGCCAAGCGGCGGGTCCCAAAAACATTCAGTACTTC,.,TRBJ2-4,TRBV4-2,.
CASSLVGGNQPQHF,TGTGCCAGCAGCTTGGTAGGGGGAAATCAGCCCCAGCATTTT,.,TRBJ1-5,TRBV5-5,.
CASSPGQGKDGYTF,TGTGCCAGCAGCCCCGGACAGGGGAAGGATGGCTACACCTTC,.,TRBJ1-2,TRBV4-2,TRBD1
CASSPDRVGNIQYF,TGTGCCAGCAGCCCGGACAGGGTAGGAAACATTCAGTACTTC,.,TRBJ2-4,TRBV7-9,TRBD1
CASSSPGHYGYTF,TGTGCCAGCAGTTCGCCAGGGCACTATGGCTACACCTTC,.,TRBJ1-2,TRBV6-5,.
CASSLGQANEQFF,TGCGCCAGCAGCCTCGGACAAGCGAATGAGCAGTTCTTC,.,TRBJ2-1,TRBV5-1,.
CASSQDLQGPPYGYTF,TGCGCCAGCAGCCAAGATTTACAGGGCCCACCCTATGGCTACACCTTC,.,TRBJ1-2,TRBV4-3,.
CASSQLGLASSYNEQFF,TGCGCCAGCAGCCAACTGGGACTAGCGAGCTCCTACAATGAGCAGTTCTTC,once,TRBJ2-1,TRBV4-1,TRBD2
CASSTGERNEKLFF,TGCGCCAGCTCGACAGGGGAACGGAATGAAAAACTGTTTTTT,.,TRBJ1-4,TRBV5-1,TRBD1